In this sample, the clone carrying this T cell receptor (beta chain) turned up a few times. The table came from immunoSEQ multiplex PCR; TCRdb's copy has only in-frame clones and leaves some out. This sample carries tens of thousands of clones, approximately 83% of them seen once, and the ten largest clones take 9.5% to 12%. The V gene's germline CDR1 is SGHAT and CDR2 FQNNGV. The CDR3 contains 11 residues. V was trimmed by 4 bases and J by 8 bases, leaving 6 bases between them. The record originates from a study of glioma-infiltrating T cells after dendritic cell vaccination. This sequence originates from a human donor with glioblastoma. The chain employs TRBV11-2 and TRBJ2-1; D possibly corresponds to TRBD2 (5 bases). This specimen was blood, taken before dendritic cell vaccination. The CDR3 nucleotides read TGTGCCAGCAGCTCCGGGGATGAGCAGTTCTTC. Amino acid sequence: CASSSGDEQFF.